What follows describes a single TCR beta chain. Its antigen is not yet known. Base qualities are not provided; no much larger clone lies one nucleotide away. The data belong to a study of shared clonotypes between healthy human individuals (dated by TCRdb to 2020 to 2021). In the study overall: A few men and two women, aged 18 to 49 years, made up the cohort. For each donor, CD4 naive and CD4 memory were each given three plates, CD8 naive was given two plates, and CD8 memory was given one plate. The study deeply sequenced blood TCR repertoires of about 5 healthy adults to estimate repertoire size and the extent of clonotype sharing between individuals. Libraries were prepared and TCR repertoires were sequenced by different laboratories using diverse techniques, in order to increase sequencing depth and limit assay-specific biases. Each donor's leukapheresis produced roughly between about 0.8 and 10 billion PBMCs. General study outcomes and caveats: Because the study included a small number of donors, the genetic and exposure-history diversity represented was limited. Naive subsets generally had larger estimated clonotype richness than memory subsets. Compared with non-shared clonotypes, clonotypes shared by all four sorted-subset donors had higher generation probabilities. Sampling was restricted to blood, and TCR repertoires in tissue are likely to differ from TCR repertoires in blood. Even with the large sequencing depth, rarefaction of the sorted-subset datasets indicated that sequencing was incomplete. Pairwise subsampling indicated that sequencing depth was expected to affect the degree of clonotype sharing among donors. Around 5% of naive CD4, 3.5% of naive CD8, 2% to 2.5% of memory CD4, and roughly 0.4% of memory CD8 clonotypes were shared across a few donors.

TCR CDR3 regions were amplified from genomic DNA by multiplex PCR using the deep immunoSEQ assay. Genomic DNA extracted from each cell subset was distributed evenly over all wells of several immunoSEQ 96-well plates, and each plate served as one replicate. For sorted subsets, about 210 ng of genomic DNA, equivalent to 25,000 to 35,000 T cell genomes, went into each replicate PCR. The purified libraries were quantified using a Qubit 3.0 fluorometer, sized with a Bioanalyzer 2100, and then quantified again using the KAPA Library Quantification kit. Every immunoSEQ 96-well plate was sequenced on a dedicated single-read 150-cycle Illumina NextSeq 550 flow cell. On the authors' methods: Because only junctional sequences without quality scores were contained in the immunoSEQ output, filtering matching that applied to full-length reads could not be performed. Sequences were annotated with PyIR, a Python wrapper for IgBLAST v1.9, using IMGT germline references to assign V/J genes and CDR3. Reads with weak V/J assignments (E-value above 1e-6), missing CDR3, stop codons, out-of-frame junctions, or ambiguous translated residues were removed. A V3J clonotype was defined by an identical inferred V gene, J gene, and CDR3 amino acid sequence. The percentage overlap between two repertoires was calculated by dividing the number of shared unique clonotypes by the size of the smaller repertoire. Three approaches were used to assess repertoire richness: RTK rarefaction, the Chao1 estimator, and Recon v2.1 estimates of unobserved clonotypes. Generation probabilities for all TCRbeta clonotypes obtained by the gDNA method from a few donors were computed using OLGA. The clones in this table, taken by TCRdb from immuneACCESS, are in-frame only. Not every clone is retained; where verified, under half of the shortfall comes from an unresolved V gene, and the cause of the rest is unknown. V and J calls and clone size come straight from that table; D and trimming were deduced from the DNA. The sample yields over 2 million clones; about 95% were counted once. Approximately 1.2% of the sample is in the top ten clones.

CD8 naive samples were CD45RO-negative cells positively selected for CCR7, giving a CD45RA+CCR7+ population that excluded TemRA cells. The donors were healthy, HIV-negative adults with no recently reported acute infections or vaccinations. Every donor was a Caucasian adult living in Nashville, Tennessee, USA. Blood was obtained by leukapheresis, after which PBMCs were separated by Ficoll-Histopaque density gradient centrifugation and cryopreserved in liquid nitrogen vapor phase. Analytical flow cytometry was used to check the purity and quantity of each magnetically sorted T cell population. Genomic DNA was isolated from each sorted fraction and quantified by UV absorbance on a Nanodrop 2000c. Based on the germline V gene, the CDR1 and CDR2 sequences are SGHVS and FNYEAQ. The V end gives up 3 bases and the J end 3 bases, leaving 3 bases in the junction not matched to a gene. Inclusive of the bounding cysteine and phenylalanine, the CDR3 is 15 residues long. Only CDR3 DNA is held: 45 bases, read in frame from base 1.

The source material was naive CD8+ T cells sorted from blood. Taken with the paper, the label for cell subset or site translates to: CD45RA+CCR7+. The chain links TRBV7-6 with TRBJ1-5; TRBD1 matches 9 bases in the middle. The sequence came from a man between 18 and 35 years old in good health. The CDR3 protein is CASSLTGGVNQPQHF. The DNA reads as follows: TGTGCCAGCAGCTTGACAGGGGGGGTCAATCAGCCCCAGCATTTT.